This T cell receptor beta chain appears in the sequencing data of a study of blood T cell repertoires in COVID-19. Germline lookup yields CDR1 SGHAT and CDR2 FQDESV (reference sequence). The CDR3 runs to 14 residues. Trimming stripped 0 bases from V and 7 bases from J, with 10 bases between. Authors' processing steps: By means of reference gene primer amplification, nucleated cell counts were estimated. Repertoires were generated with immunoSEQ multiplex PCR, while TCRdb's copy carries only in-frame clones and drops some. Clone size and V and J calls were adopted from that table, with D and trimming inferred from the DNA. The table includes 45,000 or so clones, 80% to 90% detected once.

The sequence was collected from a man between 65 and 85 years old with active COVID-19. Sequencing used peripheral blood. The chain carries TRBV11-1 and TRBJ2-1, with a possible D match to TRBD2 (6 bases). In DNA form, the CDR3 reads TGTGCCAGCAGCTTAGCCGGGCGGGGAAATGAGCAGTTCTTC. It specifies CASSLAGRGNEQFF. Complete variable domain (other parts from reference TRBV11-1 and TRBJ2-1): EAEVAQSPRYKITEKSQAVAFWCDPISGHATLYWYRQILGQGPELLVQFQDESVVDDSQLPKDRFSAERLKGVDSTLKIQPAELGDSAMYLCASSLAGRGNEQFFGPGTRLTVL.